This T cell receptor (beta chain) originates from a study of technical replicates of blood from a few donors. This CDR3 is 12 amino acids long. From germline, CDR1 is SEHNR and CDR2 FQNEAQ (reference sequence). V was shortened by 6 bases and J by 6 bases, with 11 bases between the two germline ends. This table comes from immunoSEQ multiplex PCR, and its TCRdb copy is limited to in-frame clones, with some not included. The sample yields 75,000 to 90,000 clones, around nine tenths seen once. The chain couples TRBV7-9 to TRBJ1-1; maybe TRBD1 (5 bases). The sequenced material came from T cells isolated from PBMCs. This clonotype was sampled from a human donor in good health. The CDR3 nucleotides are TGTGCCAGCAGACCTGACAGTTCTGAAGCTTTCTTT. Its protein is CASRPDSSEAFF.